This TCR beta chain originates from a study of T cell changes during pregnancy in multiple sclerosis. Repertoires were generated with immunoSEQ multiplex PCR, while TCRdb's copy carries only in-frame clones and drops some. The repertoire has tens of thousands of clones, roughly 93% of them found once; the top ten carry about 1.5%. V was pared by 6 bases and J by 5 bases, with 9 bases of the junction left unmatched. This CDR3 spans 14 amino acids. Germline lookup yields CDR1 MNHNY and CDR2 SVGAGI (reference sequence). The receptor was isolated from a female donor with multiple sclerosis, enrolled in a pregnancy study. The V gene is TRBV6-6, the J gene TRBJ1-1; TRBD1 matches 7 bases. This specimen consisted of peripheral blood, obtained in the third trimester of pregnancy. In DNA, the CDR3 is TGTGCCAGCAGCCGTGGGACAGCTAGGACTGAAGCTTTCTTT. Its protein product is CASSRGTARTEAFF.